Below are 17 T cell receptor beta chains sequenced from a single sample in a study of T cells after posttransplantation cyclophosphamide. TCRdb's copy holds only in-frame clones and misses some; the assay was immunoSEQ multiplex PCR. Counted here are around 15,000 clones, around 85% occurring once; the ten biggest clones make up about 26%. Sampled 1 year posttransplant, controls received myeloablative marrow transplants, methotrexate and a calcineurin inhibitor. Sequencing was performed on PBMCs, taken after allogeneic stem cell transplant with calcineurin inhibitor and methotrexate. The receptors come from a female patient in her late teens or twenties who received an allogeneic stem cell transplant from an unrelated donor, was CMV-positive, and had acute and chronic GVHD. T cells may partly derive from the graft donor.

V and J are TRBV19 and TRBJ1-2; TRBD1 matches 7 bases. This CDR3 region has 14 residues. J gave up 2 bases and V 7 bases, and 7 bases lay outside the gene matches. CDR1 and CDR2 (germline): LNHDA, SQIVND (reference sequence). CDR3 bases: TGTGCCAGTAAAAGACTACAGGGGAACTATGGCTACACCTTC. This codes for CASKRLQGNYGYTF. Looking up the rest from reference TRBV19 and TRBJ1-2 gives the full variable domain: DGGITQSPKYLFRKEGQNVTLSCEQNLNHDAMYWYRQDPGQGLRLIYYSQIVNDFQKGDIAEGYSVSREKKESFPLTVTSAQKNPTAFYLCASKRLQGNYGYTFGSGTRLTVV.

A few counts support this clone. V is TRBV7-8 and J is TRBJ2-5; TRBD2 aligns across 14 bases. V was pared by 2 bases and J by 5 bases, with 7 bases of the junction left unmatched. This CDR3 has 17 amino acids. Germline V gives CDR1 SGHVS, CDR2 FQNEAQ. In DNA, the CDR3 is TGTGCCAGCAGCTTACCGACTAGCGGGAGGGCGAAGGAGACCCAGTACTTC. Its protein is CASSLPTSGRAKETQYF.

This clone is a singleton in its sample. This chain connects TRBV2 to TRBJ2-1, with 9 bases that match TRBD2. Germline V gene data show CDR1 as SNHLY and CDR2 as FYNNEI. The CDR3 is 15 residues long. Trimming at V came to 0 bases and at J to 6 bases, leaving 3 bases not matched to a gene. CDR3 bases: TGTGCCAGCAGTGAAGCTAGCGGGAGATCCAATGAGCAGTTCTTC. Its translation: CASSEASGRSNEQFF.

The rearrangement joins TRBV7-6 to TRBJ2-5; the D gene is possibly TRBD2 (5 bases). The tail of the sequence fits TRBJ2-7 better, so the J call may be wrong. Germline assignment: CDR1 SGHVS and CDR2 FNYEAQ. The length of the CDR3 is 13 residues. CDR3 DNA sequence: TGTGCCAGCAGCTTGGAACTAGGCGGCGAGCAGTACTTC. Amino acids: CASSLELGGEQYF.

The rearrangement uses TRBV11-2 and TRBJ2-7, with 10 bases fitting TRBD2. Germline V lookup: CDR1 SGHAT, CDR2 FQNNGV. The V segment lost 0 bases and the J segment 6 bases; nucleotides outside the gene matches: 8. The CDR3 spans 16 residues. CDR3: CASSLDGAGGPSEQYF. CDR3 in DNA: TGTGCCAGCAGCTTAGATGGAGCGGGAGGGCCGAGCGAGCAGTACTTC.

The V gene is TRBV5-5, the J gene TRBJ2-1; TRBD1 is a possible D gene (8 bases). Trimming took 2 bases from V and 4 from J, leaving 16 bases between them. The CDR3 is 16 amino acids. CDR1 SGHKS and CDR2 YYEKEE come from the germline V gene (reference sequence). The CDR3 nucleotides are TGTGCCAGCAGCTTAAGTACAGGGGGGGCTTACAATGAGCAGTTCTTC. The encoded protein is CASSLSTGGAYNEQFF. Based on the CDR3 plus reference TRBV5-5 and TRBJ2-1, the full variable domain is DAGVTQSPTHLIKTRGQQVTLRCSPISGHKSVSWYQQVLGQGPQFIFQYYEKEERGRGNFPDRFSARQFPNYSSELNVNALLLGDSALYLCASSLSTGGAYNEQFFGPGTRLTVL.

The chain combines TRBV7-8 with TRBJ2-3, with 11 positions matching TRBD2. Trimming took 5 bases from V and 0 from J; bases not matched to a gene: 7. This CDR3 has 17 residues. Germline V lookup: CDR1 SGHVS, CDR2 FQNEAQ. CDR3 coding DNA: TGTGCCAGCAGCCTCAGGACTAGCGGGTATAGCACAGATACGCAGTATTTT. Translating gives CASSLRTSGYSTDTQYF. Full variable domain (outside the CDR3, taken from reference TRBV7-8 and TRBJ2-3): GAGVSQSPRYKVAKRGQDVALRCDPISGHVSLFWYQQALGQGPEFLTYFQNEAQLDKSGLPSDRFFAERPEGSVSTLKIQRTQQEDSAVYLCASSLRTSGYSTDTQYFGPGTRLTVL.

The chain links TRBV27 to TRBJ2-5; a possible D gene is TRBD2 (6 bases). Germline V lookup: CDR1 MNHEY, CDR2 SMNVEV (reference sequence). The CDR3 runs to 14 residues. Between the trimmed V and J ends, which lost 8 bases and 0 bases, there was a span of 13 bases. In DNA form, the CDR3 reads TGTGCCAGCGCCCAAGGGACTTACCAAGAGACCCAGTACTTC. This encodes CASAQGTYQETQYF.

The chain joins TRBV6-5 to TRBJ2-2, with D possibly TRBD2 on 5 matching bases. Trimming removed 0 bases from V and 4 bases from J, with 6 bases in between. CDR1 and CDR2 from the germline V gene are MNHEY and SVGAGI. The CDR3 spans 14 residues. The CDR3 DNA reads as TGTGCCAGCAGTTACTCTGAGGGCACCGGGGAGCTGTTTTTT. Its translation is CASSYSEGTGELFF.

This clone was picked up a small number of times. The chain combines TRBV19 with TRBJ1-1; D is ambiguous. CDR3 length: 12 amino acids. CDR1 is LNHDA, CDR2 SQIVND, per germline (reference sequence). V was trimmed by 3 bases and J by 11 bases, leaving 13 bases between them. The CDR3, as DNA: TGTGCCAGTAGTATGGGATCCGGAGGGGCTTTCTTT. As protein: CASSMGSGGAFF.

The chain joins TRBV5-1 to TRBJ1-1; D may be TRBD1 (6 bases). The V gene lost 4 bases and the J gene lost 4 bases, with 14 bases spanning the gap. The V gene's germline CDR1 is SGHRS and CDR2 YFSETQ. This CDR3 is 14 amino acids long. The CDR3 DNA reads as TGCGCCAGCAGCCTACAGGGTACCCCCACTGAAGCTTTCTTT. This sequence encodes CASSLQGTPTEAFF. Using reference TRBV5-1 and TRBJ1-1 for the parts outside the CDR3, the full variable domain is KAGVTQTPRYLIKTRGQQVTLSCSPISGHRSVSWYQQTPGQGLQFLFEYFSETQRNKGNFPGRFSGRQFSNSRSEMNVSTLELGDSALYLCASSLQGTPTEAFFGQGTRLTVV.

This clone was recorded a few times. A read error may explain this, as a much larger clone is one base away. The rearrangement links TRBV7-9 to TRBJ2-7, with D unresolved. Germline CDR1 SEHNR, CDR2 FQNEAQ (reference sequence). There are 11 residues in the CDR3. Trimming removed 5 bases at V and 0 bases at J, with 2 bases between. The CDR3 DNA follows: TGTGCCAGCAGCCACTCCTACGAGCAGTACTTC. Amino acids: CASSHSYEQYF.

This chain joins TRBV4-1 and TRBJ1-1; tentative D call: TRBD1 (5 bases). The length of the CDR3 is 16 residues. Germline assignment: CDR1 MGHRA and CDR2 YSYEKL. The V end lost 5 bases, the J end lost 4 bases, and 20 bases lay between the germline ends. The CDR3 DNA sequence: TGCGCCAGCAGCGGGTCTACCCGCCCGGGGGGCACTGAAGCTTTCTTT. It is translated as CASSGSTRPGGTEAFF.

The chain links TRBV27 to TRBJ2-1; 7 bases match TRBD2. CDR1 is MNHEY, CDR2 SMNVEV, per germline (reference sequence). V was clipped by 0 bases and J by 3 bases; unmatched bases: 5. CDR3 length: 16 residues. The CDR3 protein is CASSLSQWGGYNEQFF. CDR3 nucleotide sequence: TGTGCCAGCAGTTTATCACAGTGGGGGGGCTACAATGAGCAGTTCTTC.

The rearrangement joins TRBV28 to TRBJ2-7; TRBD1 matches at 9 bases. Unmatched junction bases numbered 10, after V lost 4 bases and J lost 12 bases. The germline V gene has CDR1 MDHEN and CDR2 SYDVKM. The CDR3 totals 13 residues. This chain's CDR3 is CASSWTGEGSRYF. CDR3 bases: TGTGCCAGCAGTTGGACAGGGGAAGGATCAAGGTACTTC.

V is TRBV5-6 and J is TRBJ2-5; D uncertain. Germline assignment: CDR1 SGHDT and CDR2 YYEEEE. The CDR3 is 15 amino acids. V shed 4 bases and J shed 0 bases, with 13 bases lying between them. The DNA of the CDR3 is TGTGCCAGCAGCCTTCCTACCTCCAACCAAGAGACCCAGTACTTC. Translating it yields CASSLPTSNQETQYF. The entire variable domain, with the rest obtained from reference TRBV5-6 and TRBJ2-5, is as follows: DAGVTQSPTHLIKTRGQQVTLRCSPKSGHDTVSWYQQALGQGPQFIFQYYEEEERQRGNFPDRFSGHQFPNYSSELNVNALLLGDSALYLCASSLPTSNQETQYFGPGTRLLVL.

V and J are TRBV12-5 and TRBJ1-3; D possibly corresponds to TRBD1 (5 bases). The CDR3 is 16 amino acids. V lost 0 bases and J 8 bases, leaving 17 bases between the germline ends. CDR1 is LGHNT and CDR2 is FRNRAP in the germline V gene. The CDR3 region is CASGLVVSAGGDTIYF. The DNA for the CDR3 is TGTGCTAGTGGTTTGGTAGTGTCGGCTGGAGGGGACACCATATATTTT.